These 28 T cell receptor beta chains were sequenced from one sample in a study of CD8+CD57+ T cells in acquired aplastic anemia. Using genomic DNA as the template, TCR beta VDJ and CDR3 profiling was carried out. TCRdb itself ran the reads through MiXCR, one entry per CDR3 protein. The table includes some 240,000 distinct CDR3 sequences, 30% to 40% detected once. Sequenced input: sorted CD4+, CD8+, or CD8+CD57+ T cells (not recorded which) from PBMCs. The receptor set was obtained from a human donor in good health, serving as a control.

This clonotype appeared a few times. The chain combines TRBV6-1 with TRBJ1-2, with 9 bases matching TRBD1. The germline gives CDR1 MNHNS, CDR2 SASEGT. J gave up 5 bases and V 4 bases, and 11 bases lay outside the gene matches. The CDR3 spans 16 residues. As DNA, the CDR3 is TGTGCCAGCAGTGGCCGGACAGGGGATATTCGGTATGGCTACACCTTC. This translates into CASSGRTGDIRYGYTF.

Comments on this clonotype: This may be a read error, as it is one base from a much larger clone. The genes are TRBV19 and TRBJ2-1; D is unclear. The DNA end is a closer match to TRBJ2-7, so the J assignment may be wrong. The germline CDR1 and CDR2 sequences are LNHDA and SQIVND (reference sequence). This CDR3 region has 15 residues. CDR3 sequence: CASSNPWASYNEQYF. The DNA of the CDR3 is TGTGCCAGTAGTAACCCGTGGGCCTCCTACAATGAGCAGTACTTC.

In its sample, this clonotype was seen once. CDR3 nucleotide sequence: TGTGCCAGCAGCGCCGACAGAAATATAGCCAAAAACATTCAGTACTTC. Residues: CASSADRNIAKNIQYF. This rearrangement joins TRBV2 to TRBJ2-4, with a tentative D call TRBD1 (5 bases). Trimming cost V 6 bases and J 0 bases, with 15 bases left between them. Germline V gene sequence: CDR1 SNHLY, CDR2 FYNNEI. The length of the CDR3 is 16 residues. The whole variable domain, filled in from reference TRBV2 and TRBJ2-4, reads EPEVTQTPSHQVTQMGQEVILRCVPISNHLYFYWYRQILGQKVEFLVSFYNNEISEKSEIFDDQFSVERPDGSNFTLKIRSTKLEDSAMYFCASSADRNIAKNIQYFGAGTRLSVL.

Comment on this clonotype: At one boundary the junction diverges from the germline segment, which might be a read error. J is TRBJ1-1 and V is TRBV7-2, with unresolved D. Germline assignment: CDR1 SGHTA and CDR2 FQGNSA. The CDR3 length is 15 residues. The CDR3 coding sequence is TGTGCCAGCAGCCAAGTGGCGGCGACTAACACTGAAGTTTTCTTT. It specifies CASSQVAATNTEVFF.

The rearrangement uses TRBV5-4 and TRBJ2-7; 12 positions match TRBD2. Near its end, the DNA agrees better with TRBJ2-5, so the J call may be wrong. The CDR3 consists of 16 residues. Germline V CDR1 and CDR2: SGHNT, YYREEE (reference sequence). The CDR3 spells CASSLLAGGRQETQYF. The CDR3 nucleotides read TGTGCCAGCAGCTTACTAGCGGGGGGCCGCCAAGAGACCCAGTACTTC.

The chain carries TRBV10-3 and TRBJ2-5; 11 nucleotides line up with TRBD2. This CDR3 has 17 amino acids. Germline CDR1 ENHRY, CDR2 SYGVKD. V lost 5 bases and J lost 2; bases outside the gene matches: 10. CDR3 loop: CAISYRRTSGRQETQYF. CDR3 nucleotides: TGTGCCATCAGTTACCGGAGGACTAGCGGGCGGCAAGAGACCCAGTACTTC.

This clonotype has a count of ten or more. CDR3 DNA sequence: TGTGCCAGCAGCTCCCCCAAGGATGGCTACACCTTC. As protein: CASSSPKDGYTF. The rearrangement uses TRBV7-9 and TRBJ1-2; no definite D call. The CDR3 contains 12 residues. Germline V gene data show CDR1 as SEHNR and CDR2 as FQNEAQ (reference sequence). Between the trimmed V and J ends, which lost 4 bases and 6 bases, there was a span of 9 bases.

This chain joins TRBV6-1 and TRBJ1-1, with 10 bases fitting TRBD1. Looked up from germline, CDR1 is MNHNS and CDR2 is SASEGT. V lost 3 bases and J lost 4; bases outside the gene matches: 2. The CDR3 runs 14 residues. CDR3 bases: TGTGCCAGCAGTGAGACAGGGGGCGGCACTGAAGCTTTCTTT. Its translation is CASSETGGGTEAFF.

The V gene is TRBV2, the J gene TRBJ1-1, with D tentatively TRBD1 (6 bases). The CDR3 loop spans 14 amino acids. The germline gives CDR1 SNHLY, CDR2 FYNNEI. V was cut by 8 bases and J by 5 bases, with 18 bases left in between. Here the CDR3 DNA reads TGTGCCAGCGCAGTAGGGGGACCCAGGACTGAAGCTTTCTTT. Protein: CASAVGGPRTEAFF.

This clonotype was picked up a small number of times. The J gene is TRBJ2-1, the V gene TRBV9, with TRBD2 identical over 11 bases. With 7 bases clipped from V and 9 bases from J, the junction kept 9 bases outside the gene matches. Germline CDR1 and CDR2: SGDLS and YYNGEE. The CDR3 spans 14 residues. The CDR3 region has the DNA TGTGCCAGCGCTTATAGCGGGGGGGCAGTTGAGCAGTTCTTC. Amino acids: CASAYSGGAVEQFF.

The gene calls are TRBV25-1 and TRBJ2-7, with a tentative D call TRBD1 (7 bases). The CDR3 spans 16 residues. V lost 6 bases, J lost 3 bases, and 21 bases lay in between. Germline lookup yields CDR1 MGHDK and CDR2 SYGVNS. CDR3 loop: CASSLFAGQRFYEQYF. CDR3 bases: TGTGCCAGCAGCTTATTCGCGGGACAGAGGTTCTACGAGCAGTACTTC.

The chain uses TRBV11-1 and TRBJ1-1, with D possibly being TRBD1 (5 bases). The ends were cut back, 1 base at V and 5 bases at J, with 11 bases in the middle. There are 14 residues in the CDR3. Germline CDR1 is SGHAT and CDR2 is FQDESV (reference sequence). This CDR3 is CASSLGGVITEAFF. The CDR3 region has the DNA TGTGCCAGCAGCTTAGGGGGGGTGATTACTGAAGCTTTCTTT.

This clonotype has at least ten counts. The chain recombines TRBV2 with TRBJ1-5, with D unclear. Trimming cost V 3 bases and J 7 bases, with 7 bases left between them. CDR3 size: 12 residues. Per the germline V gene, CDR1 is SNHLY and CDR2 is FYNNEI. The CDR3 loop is CASSDGPQPQHF. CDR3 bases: TGTGCCAGCAGTGATGGTCCCCAGCCCCAGCATTTT. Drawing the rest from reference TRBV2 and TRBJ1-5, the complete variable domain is EPEVTQTPSHQVTQMGQEVILRCVPISNHLYFYWYRQILGQKVEFLVSFYNNEISEKSEIFDDQFSVERPDGSNFTLKIRSTKLEDSAMYFCASSDGPQPQHFGDGTRLSIL.

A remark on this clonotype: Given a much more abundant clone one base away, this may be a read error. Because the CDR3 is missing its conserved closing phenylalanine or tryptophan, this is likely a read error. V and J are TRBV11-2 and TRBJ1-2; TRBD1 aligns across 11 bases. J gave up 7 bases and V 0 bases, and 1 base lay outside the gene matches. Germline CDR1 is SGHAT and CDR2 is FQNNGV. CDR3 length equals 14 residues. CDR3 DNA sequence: TGTGCCAGCAGCTTAGAGGGACAGGGGGTTGGCTACACCTCC. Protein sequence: CASSLEGQGVGYTS.

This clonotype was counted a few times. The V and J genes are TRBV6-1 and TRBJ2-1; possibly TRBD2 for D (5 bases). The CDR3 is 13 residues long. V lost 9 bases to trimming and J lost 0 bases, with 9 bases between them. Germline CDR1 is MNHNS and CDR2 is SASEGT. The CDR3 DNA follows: TGTGCCAGTAGGACTTACTCCTACAATGAGCAGTTCTTC. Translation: CASRTYSYNEQFF.

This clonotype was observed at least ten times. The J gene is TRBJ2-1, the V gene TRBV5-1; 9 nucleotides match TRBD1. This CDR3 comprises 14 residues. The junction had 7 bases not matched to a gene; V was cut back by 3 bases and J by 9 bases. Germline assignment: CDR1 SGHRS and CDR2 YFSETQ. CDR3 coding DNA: TGCGCCAGCAGCTGGCCGGGACAGGGAAGTGAGCAGTTCTTC. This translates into CASSWPGQGSEQFF.

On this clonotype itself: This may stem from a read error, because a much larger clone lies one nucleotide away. This chain's CDR3 is CASGHGVQANTEAFF. DNA of the CDR3: TGTGCCAGCGGCCACGGAGTCCAGGCGAACACTGAAGCTTTCTTT. This sequence joins TRBV14 and TRBJ1-1; D uncertain. Germline loops: CDR1 SGHDN, CDR2 FVKESK. The CDR3 has 15 amino acids.

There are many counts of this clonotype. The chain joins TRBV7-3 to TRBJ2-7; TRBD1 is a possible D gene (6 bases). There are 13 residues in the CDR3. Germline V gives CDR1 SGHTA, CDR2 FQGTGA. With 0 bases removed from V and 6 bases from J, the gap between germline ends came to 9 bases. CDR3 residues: CASSLTQGVEQYF. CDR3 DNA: TGTGCCAGCAGCTTAACACAGGGCGTCGAGCAGTACTTC. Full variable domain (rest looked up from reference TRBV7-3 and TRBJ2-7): GAGVSQTPSNKVTEKGKYVELRCDPISGHTALYWYRQSLGQGPEFLIYFQGTGAADDSGLPNDRFFAVRPEGSVSTLKIQRTERGDSAVYLCASSLTQGVEQYFGPGTRLTVT.

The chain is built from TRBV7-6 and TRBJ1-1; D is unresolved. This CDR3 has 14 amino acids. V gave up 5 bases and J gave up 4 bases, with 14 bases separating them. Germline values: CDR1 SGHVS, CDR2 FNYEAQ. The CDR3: CASSALWRGTEAFF. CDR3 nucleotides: TGTGCCAGCAGCGCTCTCTGGCGGGGCACTGAAGCTTTCTTT.

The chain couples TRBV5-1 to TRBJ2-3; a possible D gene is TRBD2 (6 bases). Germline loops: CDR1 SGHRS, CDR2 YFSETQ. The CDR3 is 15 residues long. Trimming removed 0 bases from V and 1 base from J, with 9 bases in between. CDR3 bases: TGCGCCAGCAGCTTGGTGGCGGGGCGCACAGATACGCAGTATTTT. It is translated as CASSLVAGRTDTQYF.

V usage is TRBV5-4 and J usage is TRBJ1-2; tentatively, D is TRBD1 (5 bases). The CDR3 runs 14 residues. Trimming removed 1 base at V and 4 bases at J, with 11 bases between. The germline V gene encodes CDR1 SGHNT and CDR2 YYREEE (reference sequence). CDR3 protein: CASSLMGESYGYTF. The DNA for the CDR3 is TGTGCCAGCAGCTTGATGGGGGAGAGCTATGGCTACACCTTC.

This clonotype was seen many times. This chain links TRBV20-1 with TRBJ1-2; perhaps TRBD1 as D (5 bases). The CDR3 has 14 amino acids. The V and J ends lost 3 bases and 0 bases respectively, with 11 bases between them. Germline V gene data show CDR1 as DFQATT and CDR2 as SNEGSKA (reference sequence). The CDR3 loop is CSASKGISNYGYTF. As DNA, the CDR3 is TGCAGTGCTAGTAAGGGGATATCTAACTATGGCTACACCTTC.

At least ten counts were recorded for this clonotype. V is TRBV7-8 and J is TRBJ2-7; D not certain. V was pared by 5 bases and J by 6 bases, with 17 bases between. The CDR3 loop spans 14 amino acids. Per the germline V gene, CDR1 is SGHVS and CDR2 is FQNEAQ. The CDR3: CASSQSRLPGEQYF. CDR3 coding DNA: TGTGCCAGCAGCCAATCTAGACTCCCCGGCGAGCAGTACTTC. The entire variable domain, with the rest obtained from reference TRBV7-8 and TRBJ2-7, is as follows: GAGVSQSPRYKVAKRGQDVALRCDPISGHVSLFWYQQALGQGPEFLTYFQNEAQLDKSGLPSDRFFAERPEGSVSTLKIQRTQQEDSAVYLCASSQSRLPGEQYFGPGTRLTVT.

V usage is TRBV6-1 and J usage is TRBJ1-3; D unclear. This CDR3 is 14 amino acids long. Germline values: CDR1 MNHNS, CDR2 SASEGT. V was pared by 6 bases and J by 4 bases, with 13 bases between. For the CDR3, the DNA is TGTGCCAGCAGAGACCCTTTGGCGGGAAACACCATATATTTT. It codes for CASRDPLAGNTIYF.

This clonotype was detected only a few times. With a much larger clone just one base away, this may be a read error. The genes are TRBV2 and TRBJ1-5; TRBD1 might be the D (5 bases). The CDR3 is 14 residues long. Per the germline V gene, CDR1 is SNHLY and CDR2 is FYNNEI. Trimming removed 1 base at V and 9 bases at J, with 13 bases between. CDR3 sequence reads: CASSEVQGHRPQHF. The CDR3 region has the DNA TGTGCCAGCAGTGAAGTCCAGGGTCATCGGCCCCAGCATTTT.

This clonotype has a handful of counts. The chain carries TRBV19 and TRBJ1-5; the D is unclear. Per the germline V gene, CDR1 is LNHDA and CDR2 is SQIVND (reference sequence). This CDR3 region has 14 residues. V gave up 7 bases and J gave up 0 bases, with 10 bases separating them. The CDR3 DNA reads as TGTGCCAGTACCTTAGGGTATAGCAATCAGCCCCAGCATTTT. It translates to CASTLGYSNQPQHF.

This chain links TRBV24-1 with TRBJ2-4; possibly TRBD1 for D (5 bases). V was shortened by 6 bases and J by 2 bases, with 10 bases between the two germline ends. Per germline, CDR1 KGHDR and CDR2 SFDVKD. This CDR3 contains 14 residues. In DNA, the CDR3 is TGTGCCACCAGTACTCAGGGTTCCAAAAACATTCAGTACTTC. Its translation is CATSTQGSKNIQYF.

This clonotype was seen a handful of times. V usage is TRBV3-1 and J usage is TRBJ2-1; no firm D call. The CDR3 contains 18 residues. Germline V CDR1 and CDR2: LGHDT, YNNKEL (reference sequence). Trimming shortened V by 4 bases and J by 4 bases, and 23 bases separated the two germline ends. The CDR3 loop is CASSPGTQAYPLYNEQFF. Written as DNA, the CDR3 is TGTGCCAGCAGCCCAGGCACCCAGGCCTACCCCCTTTACAATGAGCAGTTCTTC.